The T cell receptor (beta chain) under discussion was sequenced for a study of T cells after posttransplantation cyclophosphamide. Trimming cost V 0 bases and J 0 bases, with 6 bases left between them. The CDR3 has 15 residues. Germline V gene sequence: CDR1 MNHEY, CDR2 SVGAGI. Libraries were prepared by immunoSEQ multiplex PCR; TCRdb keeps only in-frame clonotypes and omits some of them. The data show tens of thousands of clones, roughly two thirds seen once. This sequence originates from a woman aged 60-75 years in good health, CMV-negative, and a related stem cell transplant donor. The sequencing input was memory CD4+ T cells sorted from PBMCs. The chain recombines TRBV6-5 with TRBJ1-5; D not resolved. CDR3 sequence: CASSYSIYSNQPQHF. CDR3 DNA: TGTGCCAGCAGTTACTCAATATATAGCAATCAGCCCCAGCATTTT.